This TCR beta chain was sequenced during a study of T cells in Graves' hyperthyroidism and ophthalmopathy (dated by TCRdb to the late 2010s). Regarding the complete study: Peripheral blood was collected at initial diagnosis, before any treatment. An independent validation cohort of about 20 hyperthyroidism patients and approximately 15 patients who later progressed to ophthalmopathy tested prospective prediction of ophthalmopathy. The roughly 91 discovery patients were randomly divided into training and test sets at a 7:3 ratio. Following sampling, methimazole starting at 30 mg daily was given to hyperthyroidism patients, and high-dose intravenous methylprednisolone was given to ophthalmopathy patients. TCR V-J signatures able to tell the groups apart were searched for in a discovery cohort of 95 or so patients, of whom approximately 40 had Graves' ophthalmopathy and around 57 had stable Graves' hyperthyroidism. The study also compared thyroid tissue and blood T-cell repertoires from about six Graves' hyperthyroidism patients. The paper reports TCR Vbeta CDR3 sequencing of some 140 peripheral blood samples: fewer than 50 ophthalmopathy, fewer than 80 hyperthyroidism and around 17 progressor patients.

Summary of the overall study and its limitations: Sample size was not statistically predetermined, and investigators were not blinded to group allocation. Most expanded thyroid clonotypes (frequency above 0.001) were also detected in blood, a finding suggesting that blood repertoires may reflect thyroid immune responses. A 13 V-J signature model separated ophthalmopathy from stable hyperthyroidism, with just over 85% sensitivity and roughly 81% specificity in cross-validation and 80%/75% in testing. In validation, the model predicted progression to ophthalmopathy with approximately 71% sensitivity and roughly 75% specificity, a median of 6.5 months before onset.

To note about this clonotype: The clone's antigen remains unknown. This may stem from a read error, because a much larger clone lies one nucleotide away. Since no conserved phenylalanine or tryptophan closes the CDR3, a read error is the likely cause.

A patient counted as having stable Graves' hyperthyroidism if no progression to ophthalmopathy occurred over 18 months of follow-up. Hyperthyroidism patients were aged 18 to 65 years and newly diagnosed, with disease duration of less than 2 months. The study excluded patients with uncontrolled infections, other autoimmune diseases, pregnancy or lactation. Diagnoses were based on clinical symptoms, serum thyroxine and TRAb, thyroid ultrasound and orbital computed tomography. Ficoll-Paque density gradient centrifugation was used to isolate PBMCs from about 9 ml of fresh peripheral blood. Trizol reagent was used to extract total RNA, and RNA quality was then checked on an Agilent 2100 Bioanalyzer. TCR beta CDR3 regions were amplified from RNA transcripts. For the first round of RT-PCR on the TCR CDR3, the HTBI primer set was used together with the Qiagen OneStep RT-PCR kit. Libraries were constructed in a second round of multiplex PCR, after which size selection and purification were carried out. Sequencing of the libraries was done on an Illumina HiSeq2000 using paired-end 100 bp reads. As for the authors' bioinformatics: SOAPnuke was used to process the raw data, throwing out any read that contained adapters or uncalled bases, had a mean Phred below 15, or lacked an exact constant-primer or identifier match. COPE v1.2.5 was used to merge high-quality paired reads, and clonotypes were defined as unique nucleotide sequences. MiTCR v1.1 was used to align clonotypes to the IMGT TRBV, TRBD and TRBJ reference segments. Analysis was restricted to V-J combinations with a frequency above 0.0001, which covered roughly 99% of repertoires. The TCS score was defined as the ratio of F50 (clonal expansion) to E x V (chaos), calculated using BLOSUM62-based TCRdist between CDR3 peptides within each V-J. Welch's t-statistics and random forest reduced around 520 V-J features to around 14, which were used in a naive Bayes classifier (R e1071). TCRdb reran the public reads through fastp at Q25 and MiXCR, keeping productive beta chains. Under each unique CDR3 protein, matching rows form one entry showing the most common genes and DNA. Clone size and V and J calls follow TCRdb, not the original study. The sample table contains about 420,000 distinct CDR3 sequences; only one count was recorded for approximately 13% of them. The ten largest clones add up to roughly 4.8% of the sample.

The receptor was isolated from a woman in her late teens or twenties with Graves' hyperthyroidism. The sequenced material came from blood.

The CDR3 region: CSARRPFYEQYL. The nucleotide sequence reads as follows: TGCAGTGCTAGAAGACCTTTTTACGAGCAGTACCTC. Recombination linked TRBV20-1 to TRBJ2-7, with the D gene uncertain. Including both end residues, the CDR3 is 12 amino acids long. Of all the DNA, just the CDR3 is kept, 36 bases in frame from base 1. V lost 2 bases and J lost 4 bases; the stretch between them is 9 bases long. CDR1 and CDR2, per the germline V gene (reference sequence), are DFQATT and SNEGSKA.